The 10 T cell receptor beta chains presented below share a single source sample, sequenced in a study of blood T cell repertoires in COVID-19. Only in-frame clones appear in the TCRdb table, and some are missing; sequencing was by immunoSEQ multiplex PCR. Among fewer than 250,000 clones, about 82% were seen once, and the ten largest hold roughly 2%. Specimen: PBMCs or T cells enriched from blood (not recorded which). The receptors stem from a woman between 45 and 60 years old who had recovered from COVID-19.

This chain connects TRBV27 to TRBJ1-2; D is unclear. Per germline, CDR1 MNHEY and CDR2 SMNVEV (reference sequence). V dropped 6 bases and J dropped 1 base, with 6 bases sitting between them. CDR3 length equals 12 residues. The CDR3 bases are TGTGCCAGCAGCCGGGATAACTATGGCTACACCTTC. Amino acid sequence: CASSRDNYGYTF.

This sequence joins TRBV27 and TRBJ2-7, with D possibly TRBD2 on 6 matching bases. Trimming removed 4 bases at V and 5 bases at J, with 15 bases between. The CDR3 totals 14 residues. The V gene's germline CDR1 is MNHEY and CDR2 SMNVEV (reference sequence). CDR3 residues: CASSSLAGSHEQYF. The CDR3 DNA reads TGTGCCAGCAGTTCATTAGCCGGGAGCCACGAGCAGTACTTC.

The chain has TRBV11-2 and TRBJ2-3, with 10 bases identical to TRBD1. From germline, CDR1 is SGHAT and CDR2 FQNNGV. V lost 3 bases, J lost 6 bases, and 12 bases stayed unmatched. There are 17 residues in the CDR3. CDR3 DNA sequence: TGTGCCAGCAGCTTTAACTGGGGACAGGGGTCGGCGGATACGCAGTATTTT. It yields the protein CASSFNWGQGSADTQYF.

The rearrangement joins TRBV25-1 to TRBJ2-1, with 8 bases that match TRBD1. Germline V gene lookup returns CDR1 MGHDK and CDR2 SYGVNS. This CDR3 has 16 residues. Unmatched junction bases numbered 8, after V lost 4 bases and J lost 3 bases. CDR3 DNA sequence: TGTGCCAGCAGTGGCATTACAGGGGGTAGCTACAATGAGCAGTTCTTC. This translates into CASSGITGGSYNEQFF.

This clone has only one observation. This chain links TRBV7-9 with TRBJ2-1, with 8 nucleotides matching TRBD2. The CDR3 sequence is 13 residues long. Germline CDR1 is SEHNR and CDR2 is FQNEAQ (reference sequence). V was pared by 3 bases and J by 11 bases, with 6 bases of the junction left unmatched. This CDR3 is CASSFGLAFQQFF. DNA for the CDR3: TGTGCCAGCAGCTTTGGACTAGCATTTCAGCAGTTCTTC.

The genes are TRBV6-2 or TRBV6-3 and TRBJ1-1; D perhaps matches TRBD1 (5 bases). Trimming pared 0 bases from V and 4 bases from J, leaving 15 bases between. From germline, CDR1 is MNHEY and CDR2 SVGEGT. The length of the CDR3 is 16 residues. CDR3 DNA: TGTGCCAGCAGTTACTCGAGCCCGTGGGGGGGCACTGAAGCTTTCTTT. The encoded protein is CASSYSSPWGGTEAFF.

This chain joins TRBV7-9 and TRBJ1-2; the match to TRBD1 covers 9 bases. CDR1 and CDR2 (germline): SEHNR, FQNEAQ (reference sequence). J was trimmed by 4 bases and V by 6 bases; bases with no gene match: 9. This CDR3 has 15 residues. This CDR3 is CASSPGQGTAYGYTF. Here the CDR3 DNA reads TGTGCCAGCAGTCCAGGACAGGGGACGGCCTATGGCTACACCTTC.

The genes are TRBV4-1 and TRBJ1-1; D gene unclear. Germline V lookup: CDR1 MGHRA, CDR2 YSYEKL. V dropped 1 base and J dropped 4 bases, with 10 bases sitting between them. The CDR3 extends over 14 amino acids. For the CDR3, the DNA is TGCGCCAGCAGCCAAGCTGAACGCAGCACTGAAGCTTTCTTT. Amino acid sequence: CASSQAERSTEAFF.

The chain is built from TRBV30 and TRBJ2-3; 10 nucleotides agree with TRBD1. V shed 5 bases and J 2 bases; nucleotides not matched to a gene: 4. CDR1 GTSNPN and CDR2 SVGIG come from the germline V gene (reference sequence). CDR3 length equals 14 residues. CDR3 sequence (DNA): TGTGCCTGGGCCGGGACAGGGGACACAGATACGCAGTATTTT. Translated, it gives CAWAGTGDTDTQYF.

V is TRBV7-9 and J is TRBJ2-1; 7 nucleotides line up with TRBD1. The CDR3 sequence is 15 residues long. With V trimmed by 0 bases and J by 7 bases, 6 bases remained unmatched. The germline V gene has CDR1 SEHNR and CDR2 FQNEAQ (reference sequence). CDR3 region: CASSLAGGAGNEQFF. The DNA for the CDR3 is TGTGCCAGCAGCTTAGCAGGGGGCGCTGGGAATGAGCAGTTCTTC. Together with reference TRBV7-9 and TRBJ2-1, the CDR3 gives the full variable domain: DTGVSQNPRHKITKRGQNVTFRCDPISEHNRLYWYRQTLGQGPEFLTYFQNEAQLEKSRLLSDRFSAERPKGSFSTLEIQRTEQGDSAMYLCASSLAGGAGNEQFFGPGTRLTVL.